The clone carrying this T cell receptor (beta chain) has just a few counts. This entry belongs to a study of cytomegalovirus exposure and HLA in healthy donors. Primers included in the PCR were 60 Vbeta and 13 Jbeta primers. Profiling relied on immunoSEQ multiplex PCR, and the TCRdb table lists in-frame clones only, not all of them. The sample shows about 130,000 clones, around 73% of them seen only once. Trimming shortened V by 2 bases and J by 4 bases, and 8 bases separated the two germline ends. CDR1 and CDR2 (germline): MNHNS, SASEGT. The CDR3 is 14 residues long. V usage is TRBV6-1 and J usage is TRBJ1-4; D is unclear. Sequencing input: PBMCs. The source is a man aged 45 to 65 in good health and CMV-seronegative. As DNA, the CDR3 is TGTGCCAGCAGTGAACTTACGAGTAATGAAAAACTGTTTTTT. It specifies CASSELTSNEKLFF.